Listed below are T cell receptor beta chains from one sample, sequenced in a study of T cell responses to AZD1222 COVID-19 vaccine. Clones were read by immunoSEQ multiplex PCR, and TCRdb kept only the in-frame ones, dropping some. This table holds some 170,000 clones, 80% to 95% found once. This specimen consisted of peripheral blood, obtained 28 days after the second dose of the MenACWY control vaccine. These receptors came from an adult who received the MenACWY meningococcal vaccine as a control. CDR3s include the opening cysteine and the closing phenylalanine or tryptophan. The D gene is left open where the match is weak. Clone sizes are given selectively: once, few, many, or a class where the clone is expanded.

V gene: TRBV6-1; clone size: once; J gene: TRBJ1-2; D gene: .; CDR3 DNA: TGTGCCAGCAGTGAAATTGAGCGGACCTCTTATGGCTACACCTTC; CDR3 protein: CASSEIERTSYGYTF
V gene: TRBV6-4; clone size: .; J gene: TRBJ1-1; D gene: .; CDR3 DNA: TGTGCCAGCAGTGACGGGGTCGGCACTGAAGCTTTCTTT; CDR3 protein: CASSDGVGTEAFF
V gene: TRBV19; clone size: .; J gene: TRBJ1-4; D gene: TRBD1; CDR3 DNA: TGTGCCAGTAGTTCCCCAGGGGGTTCTAATGAAAAACTGTTTTTT; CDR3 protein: CASSSPGGSNEKLFF
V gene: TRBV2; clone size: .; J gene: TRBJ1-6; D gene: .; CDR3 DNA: TGTGCCAGCAGTGAAACAGGACCTTACTATAATTCACCCCTCCACTTT; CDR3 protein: CASSETGPYYNSPLHF
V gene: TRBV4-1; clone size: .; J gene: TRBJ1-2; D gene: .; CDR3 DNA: TGCGCCAGCAGCCCGACTGGTCTACAGCTTACAGACTATGGCTACACCTTC; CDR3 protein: CASSPTGLQLTDYGYTF
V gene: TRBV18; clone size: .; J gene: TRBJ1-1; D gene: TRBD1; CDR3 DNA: TGTGCCAGCTCGCCGGGACAGATTCTTATGAACACTGAAGCTTTCTTT; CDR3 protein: CASSPGQILMNTEAFF
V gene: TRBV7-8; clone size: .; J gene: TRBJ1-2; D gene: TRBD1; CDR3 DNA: TGTGCCAGCAGCTTGGGGACAGATAACTATGGCTACACCTTC; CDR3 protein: CASSLGTDNYGYTF
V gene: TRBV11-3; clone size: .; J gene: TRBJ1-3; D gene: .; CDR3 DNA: TGTGCCAGCAGCTTTTGCAGGAGCTCTGGAAACACCATATATTTT; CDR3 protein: CASSFCRSSGNTIYF
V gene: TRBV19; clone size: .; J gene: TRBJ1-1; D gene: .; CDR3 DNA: TGTGCCAGTAGTATAGGGCTGGGCACTGAAGCTTTCTTT; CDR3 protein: CASSIGLGTEAFF
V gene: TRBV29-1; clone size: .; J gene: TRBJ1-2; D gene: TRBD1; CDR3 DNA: TGCAGCGTCCAGGGGGCCAATGGCTACACCTTC; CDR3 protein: CSVQGANGYTF
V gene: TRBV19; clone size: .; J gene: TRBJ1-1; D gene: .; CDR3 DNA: TGTGCCAGTAGTACAGGGGCGATAATGAACACTGAAGCTTTCTTT; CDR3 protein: CASSTGAIMNTEAFF
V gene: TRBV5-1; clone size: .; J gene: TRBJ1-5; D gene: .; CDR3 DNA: TGCGCCAGCAGCTTGGGAGGGCTAAATCAGCCCCAGCATTTT; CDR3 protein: CASSLGGLNQPQHF
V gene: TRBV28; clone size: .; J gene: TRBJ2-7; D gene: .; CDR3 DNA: TGTGCCGGTGGGGCAGGGGCAGGTAGCGAGCAGTACTTC; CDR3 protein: CAGGAGAGSEQYF
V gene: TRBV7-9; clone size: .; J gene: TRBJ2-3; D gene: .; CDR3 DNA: TGTGCCAGCAGCGCGGGACCAGGTGTGAATACGCAGTATTTT; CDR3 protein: CASSAGPGVNTQYF
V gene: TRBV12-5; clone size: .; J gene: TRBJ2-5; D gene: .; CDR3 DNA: TGTGCTAGTGGTTTGCTGGAGGAGACCCAGTACTTC; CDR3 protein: CASGLLEETQYF
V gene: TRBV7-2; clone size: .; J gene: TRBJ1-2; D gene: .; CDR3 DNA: TGTGCCAGCAGCTTAGATATCGGGGGCTACACCTTC; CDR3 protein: CASSLDIGGYTF
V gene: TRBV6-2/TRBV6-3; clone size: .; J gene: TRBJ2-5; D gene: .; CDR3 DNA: TGTGCCAGCAGTCACAGCTCCTCGGGCGGGACCCAGTACTTC; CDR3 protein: CASSHSSSGGTQYF
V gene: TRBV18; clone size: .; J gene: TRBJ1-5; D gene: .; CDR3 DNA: TGTGCCAGCTCAGCGGCGCGGAATCAGCCCCAGCATTTT; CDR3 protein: CASSAARNQPQHF
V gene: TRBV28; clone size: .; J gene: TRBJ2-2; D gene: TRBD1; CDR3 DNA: TGTGCCAGCAGTTTGGGGACAGGGGGCACCGGGGAGCTGTTTTTT; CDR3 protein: CASSLGTGGTGELFF
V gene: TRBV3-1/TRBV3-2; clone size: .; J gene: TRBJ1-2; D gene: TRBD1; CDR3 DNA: TGTGCCAGCAGCCCATGGACAGGGCACTATGGCTACACCTTC; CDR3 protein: CASSPWTGHYGYTF
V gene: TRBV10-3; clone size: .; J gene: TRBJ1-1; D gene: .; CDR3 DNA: TGTGCCATCAACGCCCCAGGGGAGGGCACTGAAGCTTTCTTT; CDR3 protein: CAINAPGEGTEAFF
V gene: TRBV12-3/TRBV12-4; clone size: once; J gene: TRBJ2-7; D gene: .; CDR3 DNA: TGTGCCAGCAGTTTAAAGGTACCTTACGAGCAGTACTTC; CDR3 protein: CASSLKVPYEQYF
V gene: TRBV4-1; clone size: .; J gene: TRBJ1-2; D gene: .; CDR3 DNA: TGCGCCAGCAGCCCCCCGGGCGTTGGCTATGGCTACACCTTC; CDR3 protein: CASSPPGVGYGYTF
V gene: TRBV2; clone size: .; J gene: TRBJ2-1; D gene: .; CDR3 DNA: TGTGCCAGCAGCTCGGGACGGTCTGGGGTGCAGTTCTTC; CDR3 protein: CASSSGRSGVQFF
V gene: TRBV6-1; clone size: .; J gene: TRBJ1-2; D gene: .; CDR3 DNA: TGTGCCAGCAGTGAAGGTGGGGAATGGGATGGCTACACCTTC; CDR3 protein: CASSEGGEWDGYTF
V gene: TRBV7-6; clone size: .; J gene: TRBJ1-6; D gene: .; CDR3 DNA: TGTGCCAGCAGCTTACGTAGATCTCGGTCACCCCTCCACTTT; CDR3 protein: CASSLRRSRSPLHF
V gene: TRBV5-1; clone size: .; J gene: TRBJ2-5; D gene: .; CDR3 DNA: TGCGCCAGCAGCTTCGAGGGGAGCCGCGAGACCCAGTACTTC; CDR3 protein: CASSFEGSRETQYF
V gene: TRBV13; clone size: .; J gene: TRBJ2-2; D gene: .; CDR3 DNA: TGTGCCAGCAGTCCCACAGGTTCCCGCACCGGGGAGCTGTTTTTT; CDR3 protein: CASSPTGSRTGELFF
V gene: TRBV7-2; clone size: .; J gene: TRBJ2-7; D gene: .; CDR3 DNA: TGTGCCAGCAGCCGAGACGGGGGCGAGCAGTACTTC; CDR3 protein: CASSRDGGEQYF
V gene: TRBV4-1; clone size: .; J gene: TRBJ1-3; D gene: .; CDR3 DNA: TGCGCCAGCAGCCAAGAAGGACTACAGGCCTCTGGAAACACCATATATTTT; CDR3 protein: CASSQEGLQASGNTIYF
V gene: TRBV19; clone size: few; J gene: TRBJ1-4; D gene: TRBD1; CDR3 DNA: TGTGCCAGTAATCTCAGACAGGGCCGTGAGGAAAAACTGTTTTTT; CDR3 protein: CASNLRQGREEKLFF